A single sample is the source of the 13 T cell receptor beta chains below, sequenced in a study of T cell responses to AZD1222 COVID-19 vaccine (dated by TCRdb to about 2021). Library preparation was by the immunoSEQ multiplex PCR assay. The source is immuneACCESS, and TCRdb retained only in-frame sequences with V and J called. Part of the clones is not carried over; for the studies checked, unresolved V genes explain less than half of this, and the remainder is unexplained. This sample lists under 150,000 clones; approximately 85% were detected once. About 1.6% of the sample is in the top ten clones. The meaning of the sample's time point label: baseline before first vaccination. The sample here was peripheral blood, taken on day 0 of AZD1222 vaccination. All receptors come from an adult in good health.

The V gene is TRBV4-1, the J gene TRBJ1-2; possibly TRBD1 for D (5 bases). Germline CDR1 reads MGHRA; CDR2 reads YSYEKL. The CDR3 has 17 residues. V lost 0 bases and J 4 bases, leaving 18 bases between the germline ends. For the CDR3, the DNA is TGCGCCAGCAGCCAAGATGGGACCCAGAGGGTAGTCTATGGCTACACCTTC. Its translation: CASSQDGTQRVVYGYTF.

This chain connects TRBV5-1 to TRBJ1-5; the match to TRBD1 covers 8 bases. This CDR3 is built from 16 residues. The J segment lost 4 bases and the V segment lost 0 bases, leaving 6 bases of the junction unmatched. CDR1 SGHRS and CDR2 YFSETQ come from the germline V gene. DNA of the CDR3: TGCGCCAGCAGCTTGGCCCCGGGACAGGAGAATCAGCCCCAGCATTTT. Translation: CASSLAPGQENQPQHF.

V usage is TRBV2 and J usage is TRBJ2-5, with 7 bases lining up with TRBD1. Germline V gives CDR1 SNHLY, CDR2 FYNNEI. J lost 1 base, V lost 4 bases, and 3 bases had no gene match. The CDR3 has 14 residues. CDR3 sequence reads: CASSVGQSQETQYF. CDR3 coding DNA: TGTGCCAGCAGTGTGGGACAGAGCCAAGAGACCCAGTACTTC.

This rearrangement joins TRBV18 to TRBJ1-2; TRBD1 matches at 10 bases. Germline CDR1 KGHSH, CDR2 LQKENI. The CDR3 spans 15 residues. V was clipped by 2 bases and J by 8 bases; unmatched bases: 8. The CDR3 loop reads CASSPSGQGSQGYTF. The CDR3 nucleotides read TGTGCCAGCTCACCATCGGGACAGGGGTCTCAAGGCTACACCTTC. Supplemented by reference TRBV18 and TRBJ1-2, the full variable domain reads NAGVMQNPRHLVRRRGQEARLRCSPMKGHSHVYWYRQLPEEGLKFMVYLQKENIIDESGMPKERFSAEFPKEGPSILRIQQVVRGDSAAYFCASSPSGQGSQGYTFGSGTRLTVV.

This sequence joins TRBV9 and TRBJ1-5, with a tentative D call TRBD1 (5 bases). CDR3 length equals 15 residues. Germline lookup yields CDR1 SGDLS and CDR2 YYNGEE. V lost 4 bases, J lost 2 bases, and 13 bases lay in between. Written as DNA, the CDR3 is TGTGCCAGCAGCCAGCCCAGGGTTGGCAATCAGCCCCAGCATTTT. Translation: CASSQPRVGNQPQHF.

The chain couples TRBV10-3 to TRBJ1-5; maybe TRBD1 (5 bases). Germline-derived CDR1 and CDR2 are ENHRY and SYGVKD. The CDR3 has 13 amino acids. Between the trimmed V and J ends, which lost 3 bases and 9 bases, there was a span of 12 bases. In nucleotides, the CDR3 is TGTGCCATCAGTGATGAAGGGGTGAGGCCCCAGCATTTT. It is translated as CAISDEGVRPQHF.

The chain uses TRBV20-1 and TRBJ1-2; D is unclear. Per the germline V gene, CDR1 is DFQATT and CDR2 is SNEGSKA (reference sequence). Deletions cut 3 bases from V and 3 bases from J, with 20 bases between. This CDR3 spans 16 amino acids. CDR3 in amino acids: CSASSGVGLTDYGYTF. CDR3 coding DNA: TGCAGTGCTAGTTCTGGGGTAGGCTTGACGGACTATGGCTACACCTTC.

The chain combines TRBV6-6 with TRBJ1-4; TRBD1 aligns across 9 bases. CDR1 and CDR2 from the germline V gene are MNHNY and SVGAGI (reference sequence). J lost 9 bases, V lost 10 bases, and 12 bases had no gene match. The CDR3 is made up of 14 amino acids. CDR3 bases: TGTGCCATCTACTCCCCGGGACAGGGCAAAAAACTGTTTTTT. Translation: CAIYSPGQGKKLFF.

The genes are TRBV24-1 and TRBJ1-3; D is undetermined. Germline CDR1 reads KGHDR; CDR2 reads SFDVKD. V lost 3 bases to trimming and J lost 0 bases, with 8 bases between them. The CDR3 runs 15 residues. CDR3: CATSDNGISGNTIYF. CDR3 DNA sequence: TGTGCCACCAGTGATAATGGTATCTCTGGAAACACCATATATTTT.

The chain has TRBV7-2 and TRBJ1-1; the D is unclear. Germline V gene lookup returns CDR1 SGHTA and CDR2 FQGNSA. The length of the CDR3 is 15 residues. V was pared by 5 bases and J by 0 bases, with 13 bases between. CDR3 loop: CASSPRARMNTEAFF. The CDR3 DNA reads as TGTGCCAGCAGCCCAAGGGCCCGGATGAACACTGAAGCTTTCTTT.

This chain connects TRBV6-2 or TRBV6-3 to TRBJ1-2; D perhaps matches TRBD1 (6 bases). CDR3 length equals 16 residues. V shed 2 bases and J shed 5 bases, with 18 bases lying between them. Germline lookup yields CDR1 MNHEY and CDR2 SVGEGT. CDR3 loop: CASSYLSGGKYYGYTF. CDR3 nucleotide sequence: TGTGCCAGCAGTTACCTATCGGGGGGCAAGTATTATGGCTACACCTTC.

The chain recombines TRBV15 with TRBJ1-1; no reliable D call. The CDR3 has 14 residues. V dropped 0 bases and J dropped 8 bases, with 13 bases sitting between them. Per the germline V gene, CDR1 is LNHNV and CDR2 is YYDKDF (reference sequence). The CDR3 sequence: CATSRDLIRSEAFF. The CDR3 region has the DNA TGTGCCACCAGCAGAGATCTGATCAGATCGGAAGCTTTCTTT.

The gene calls are TRBV24-1 and TRBJ2-1; D is undetermined. Germline V gives CDR1 KGHDR, CDR2 SFDVKD. The CDR3 contains 16 residues. V gave up 1 base and J gave up 0 bases, with 9 bases separating them. The CDR3 DNA reads TGTGCCACCAGTGATTTAGGAACCCCCTCCTACAATGAGCAGTTCTTC. Its protein is CATSDLGTPSYNEQFF.